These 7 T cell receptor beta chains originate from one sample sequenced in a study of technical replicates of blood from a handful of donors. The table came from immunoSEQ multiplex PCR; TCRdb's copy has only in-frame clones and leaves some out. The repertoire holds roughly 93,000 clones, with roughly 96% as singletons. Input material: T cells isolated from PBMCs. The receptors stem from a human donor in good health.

The CDR3 here is CASSAGLAGGTDTQYF. DNA for the CDR3: TGTGCCAGCAGTGCCGGACTAGCGGGAGGCACAGATACGCAGTATTTT. The chain employs TRBV2 and TRBJ2-3; TRBD2 matches at 13 bases. Germline V gives CDR1 SNHLY, CDR2 FYNNEI. V shed 4 bases, J shed 1 base, and the junction held 2 bases outside the gene matches. The CDR3 runs to 16 residues.

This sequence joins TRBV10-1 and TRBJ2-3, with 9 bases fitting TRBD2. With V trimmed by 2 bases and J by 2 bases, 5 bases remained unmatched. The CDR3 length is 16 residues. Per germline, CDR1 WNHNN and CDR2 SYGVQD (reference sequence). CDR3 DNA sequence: TGCGCCAGCAGTGAGCCCGCGGGGGGGTCCACAGATACGCAGTATTTT. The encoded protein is CASSEPAGGSTDTQYF.

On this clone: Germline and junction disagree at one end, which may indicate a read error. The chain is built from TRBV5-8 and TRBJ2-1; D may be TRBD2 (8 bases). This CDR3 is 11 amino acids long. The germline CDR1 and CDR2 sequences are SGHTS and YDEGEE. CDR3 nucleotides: TGTGCCAGCGGCTCGGGAGGGGGCAAGGTCTTC. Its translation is CASGSGGGKVF.

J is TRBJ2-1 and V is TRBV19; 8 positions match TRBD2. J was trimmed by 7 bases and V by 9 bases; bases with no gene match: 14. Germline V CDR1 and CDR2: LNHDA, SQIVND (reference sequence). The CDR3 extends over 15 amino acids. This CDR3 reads CASHTAGEGRNEQFF. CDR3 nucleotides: TGTGCCAGCCATACAGCGGGAGAAGGGAGGAATGAGCAGTTCTTC.

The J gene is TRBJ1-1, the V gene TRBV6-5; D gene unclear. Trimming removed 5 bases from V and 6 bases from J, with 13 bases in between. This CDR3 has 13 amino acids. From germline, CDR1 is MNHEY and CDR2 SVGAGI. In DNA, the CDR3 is TGTGCCAGCAGTCGGGTGGGTACGGCTGAAGCTTTCTTT. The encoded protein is CASSRVGTAEAFF.

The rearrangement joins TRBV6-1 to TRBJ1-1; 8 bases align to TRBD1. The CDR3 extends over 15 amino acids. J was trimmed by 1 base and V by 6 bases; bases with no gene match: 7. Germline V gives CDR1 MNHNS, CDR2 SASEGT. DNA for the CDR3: TGTGCCAGCAGAACCGGGACAGGATCGAACACTGAAGCTTTCTTT. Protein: CASRTGTGSNTEAFF.

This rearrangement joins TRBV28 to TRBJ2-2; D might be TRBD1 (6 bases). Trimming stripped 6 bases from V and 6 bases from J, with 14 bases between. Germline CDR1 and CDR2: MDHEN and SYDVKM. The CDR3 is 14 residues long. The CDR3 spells CASRLQGWAGELFF. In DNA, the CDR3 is TGTGCCAGCAGATTACAGGGTTGGGCCGGGGAGCTGTTTTTT.